This passage covers 2 T cell receptor beta chains from one sample sequenced in a study of cytomegalovirus exposure and HLA in healthy donors (dated by TCRdb to 2015 to 2018). Library generation was performed with the immunoSEQ multiplex PCR assay. A mixture of 60 forward primers for TCR Vbeta segments and 13 reverse primers for TCR Jbeta segments was used in the multiplex PCR. TCRdb obtained this table from immuneACCESS and retained in-frame rearrangements with V and J assigned. These tables miss some clones; where compared with another copy, unresolved V genes account for less than half of the shortfall, and the remainder is unexplained. This sample lists 150,000 to 200,000 clones; approximately 88% were detected once. The ten largest clones represent 1.5% of the sample. Sequencing input: PBMCs. These receptor sequences come from a woman aged 18-35 years in good health and CMV-seronegative.

V is TRBV14 and J is TRBJ1-6; a possible D gene is TRBD1 (6 bases). Per the germline V gene, CDR1 is SGHDN and CDR2 is FVKESK. The CDR3 totals 15 residues. Trimming cost V 3 bases and J 3 bases, with 9 bases left between them. The CDR3 DNA is TGTGCCAGCAGCCAGGACAGTGACTATAATTCACCCCTCCACTTT. Encoded protein: CASSQDSDYNSPLHF.

The chain has TRBV28 and TRBJ1-2; D perhaps matches TRBD1 (5 bases). This CDR3 region has 14 residues. Germline CDR1 and CDR2: MDHEN and SYDVKM. With 6 bases removed from V and 4 bases from J, the gap between germline ends came to 15 bases. DNA for the CDR3: TGTGCCAGCAGAACCCGACAGTACCTCTATGGCTACACCTTC. Amino acids: CASRTRQYLYGYTF.